The rows below give T cell receptor beta chains drawn from one sample of a study of T cell changes during pregnancy in multiple sclerosis. Some clones are missing from TCRdb's copy, which holds only in-frame ones; the method was immunoSEQ multiplex PCR. The sample gives 85,000 to 130,000 clones, 80% to 95% of which show up once; approximately 1.6% is in the top ten. The sequencing used peripheral blood, collected after pregnancy. The receptor set was obtained from a female donor with multiple sclerosis, enrolled in a pregnancy study. The CDR3 runs from the conserved cysteine through the conserved F or W. Each record gives: V gene, J gene, D gene, CDR3 protein. D genes are given only for firm matches.

v_gene: TRBV4-2
j_gene: TRBJ2-7
d_gene: TRBD1
CDR3aa: CASSQVSGQTYEQYF

v_gene: TRBV28
j_gene: TRBJ2-7
d_gene: TRBD1
CDR3aa: CASSSRGSVSYEQYF

v_gene: TRBV9
j_gene: TRBJ1-4
d_gene: NA
CDR3aa: CASSVGGGTNEKLFF

v_gene: TRBV2
j_gene: TRBJ2-5
d_gene: NA
CDR3aa: CASSGEETQYF

v_gene: TRBV10-3
j_gene: TRBJ2-5
d_gene: TRBD2
CDR3aa: CAISPTSGSPIETQYF

v_gene: TRBV10-3
j_gene: TRBJ2-7
d_gene: TRBD1
CDR3aa: CAIGGSPGTGTYEQYF

v_gene: TRBV29-1
j_gene: TRBJ1-4
d_gene: TRBD1
CDR3aa: CSVETRGQNEKLFF

v_gene: TRBV30
j_gene: TRBJ1-3
d_gene: NA
CDR3aa: CAWSGQRNTIYF

v_gene: TRBV2
j_gene: TRBJ2-1
d_gene: TRBD1
CDR3aa: CASSAGTVLYNEQFF

v_gene: TRBV19
j_gene: TRBJ2-5
d_gene: NA
CDR3aa: CASSINFGGQETQYF

v_gene: TRBV2
j_gene: TRBJ2-3
d_gene: TRBD2
CDR3aa: CASSPLAGGGTDTQYF

v_gene: TRBV7-9
j_gene: TRBJ1-3
d_gene: NA
CDR3aa: CASSKDRLGSGNTIYF

v_gene: TRBV6-5
j_gene: TRBJ1-2
d_gene: TRBD1
CDR3aa: CASSPYGTDKYGYTF

v_gene: TRBV20-1
j_gene: TRBJ1-2
d_gene: NA
CDR3aa: CSASSSYGYTF

v_gene: TRBV5-1
j_gene: TRBJ2-2
d_gene: NA
CDR3aa: CASSLDRSNTGELFF

v_gene: TRBV15
j_gene: TRBJ2-7
d_gene: NA
CDR3aa: CAIRGPGEQYF

v_gene: TRBV5-6
j_gene: TRBJ1-2
d_gene: NA
CDR3aa: CASSLLGYYGYTF

v_gene: TRBV28
j_gene: TRBJ1-2
d_gene: NA
CDR3aa: CASSLGAGFGYTF

v_gene: TRBV5-1
j_gene: TRBJ2-7
d_gene: NA
CDR3aa: CASSFDREQYF

v_gene: TRBV6-5
j_gene: TRBJ1-4
d_gene: TRBD1
CDR3aa: CASSYSGTVNEKLFF

v_gene: TRBV4-1
j_gene: TRBJ2-2
d_gene: NA
CDR3aa: CASSQDGRETTGELFF

v_gene: TRBV5-6
j_gene: TRBJ1-1
d_gene: TRBD1
CDR3aa: CASSLDQGARGNTEAFF

v_gene: TRBV9
j_gene: TRBJ1-2
d_gene: TRBD1
CDR3aa: CASSGETGAYGYTF

v_gene: TRBV5-5
j_gene: TRBJ2-6
d_gene: NA
CDR3aa: CASSLLAGGSSGANVLTF

v_gene: TRBV29-1
j_gene: TRBJ1-2
d_gene: TRBD1
CDR3aa: CSARDRDNYGYTF

v_gene: TRBV4-1
j_gene: TRBJ2-1
d_gene: NA
CDR3aa: CASSQDSGANEQFF

v_gene: TRBV29-1
j_gene: TRBJ2-1
d_gene: NA
CDR3aa: CTPRDSDNEQFF

v_gene: TRBV5-6
j_gene: TRBJ1-1
d_gene: NA
CDR3aa: CASSLRYTEAFF

v_gene: TRBV30
j_gene: TRBJ2-6
d_gene: TRBD1
CDR3aa: CAWSVGTAGANVLTF

v_gene: TRBV30
j_gene: TRBJ2-4
d_gene: TRBD2
CDR3aa: CAWRGTSGSTSLAKNIQYF

v_gene: TRBV19
j_gene: TRBJ2-1
d_gene: NA
CDR3aa: CASSKAGYNEQFF

v_gene: TRBV6-1
j_gene: TRBJ1-1
d_gene: NA
CDR3aa: CASTRVNTEAFF

v_gene: TRBV27
j_gene: TRBJ1-5
d_gene: NA
CDR3aa: CASSPSRGNQPQHF

v_gene: TRBV5-1
j_gene: TRBJ2-1
d_gene: TRBD1
CDR3aa: CASSSTARTGAYNEQFF

v_gene: TRBV20-1
j_gene: TRBJ2-3
d_gene: NA
CDR3aa: CSASRDTQYF

v_gene: TRBV7-9
j_gene: TRBJ1-2
d_gene: NA
CDR3aa: CASSLGLGANYGYTF

v_gene: TRBV5-6
j_gene: TRBJ2-7
d_gene: TRBD2
CDR3aa: CASSLEQGGRNYEQYF

v_gene: TRBV30
j_gene: TRBJ1-3
d_gene: NA
CDR3aa: CAWTLGGSGNTIYF

v_gene: TRBV2
j_gene: TRBJ2-1
d_gene: TRBD2
CDR3aa: CASRPGLAGAPNEQFF

v_gene: TRBV9
j_gene: TRBJ1-4
d_gene: NA
CDR3aa: CASSTGPNEKLFF

v_gene: TRBV19
j_gene: TRBJ1-2
d_gene: TRBD1
CDR3aa: CASSTDRGTYGYTF

v_gene: TRBV7-6
j_gene: TRBJ2-2
d_gene: NA
CDR3aa: CASSLAGGSTGELFF

v_gene: TRBV28
j_gene: TRBJ2-3
d_gene: NA
CDR3aa: CASSPQSGTDTQYF

v_gene: TRBV5-1
j_gene: TRBJ2-1
d_gene: TRBD2
CDR3aa: CASSSSGRAKNEQFF

v_gene: TRBV5-5
j_gene: TRBJ1-3
d_gene: NA
CDR3aa: CASSLGQSGNTIYF

v_gene: TRBV5-4
j_gene: TRBJ2-7
d_gene: NA
CDR3aa: CASSSRTAGTYEQYF

v_gene: TRBV7-3
j_gene: TRBJ2-1
d_gene: NA
CDR3aa: CASSPGGIGEQFF

v_gene: TRBV7-3
j_gene: TRBJ2-5
d_gene: NA
CDR3aa: CASSPRGQETQYF

v_gene: TRBV5-6
j_gene: TRBJ1-2
d_gene: NA
CDR3aa: CASSLLSVNYGYTF